This T cell receptor (beta chain) stems from a study of OX40 agonist ivuxolimab in advanced cancers. In the study overall: The dose-escalation cohort was about 87% male, with a mean age of around 60 years, ranging roughly 20 to 90.

The table came from immunoSEQ multiplex PCR; TCRdb's copy has only in-frame clones and leaves some out. The sample records tens of thousands of clones, 93% being singletons. General observations from the study: Nonresponders included some who also had low normalized T-cell clonal expansion. Patients who responded partially at 0.1-3.0 mg/kg showed clonal expansion ranking among the lowest.

As to this clone: Its antigen is currently unknown.

The sequencing here drew on CD4+ or CD8+ T cells sorted from blood, taken in a trial of the OX40 agonist ivuxolimab. The receptor's source is an adult with an advanced solid tumor such as melanoma, head and neck, liver or kidney cancer.

The CDR3 region is CAISESSWETQYF. The CDR3 DNA reads TGTGCCATCAGTGAGTCGTCTTGGGAGACCCAGTACTTC. The J gene is TRBJ2-5, the V gene TRBV10-3, with D uncertain. Trimming took 0 bases from V and 5 from J, leaving 7 bases between them. Looked up from germline, CDR1 is ENHRY and CDR2 is SYGVKD. CDR3 size: 13 residues.